The rows below give T cell receptor beta chains drawn from one sample of a study of OX40 agonist ivuxolimab in advanced cancers. Sequencing was performed with immunoSEQ multiplex PCR; in TCRdb, only in-frame clones are kept and a portion is missing. The data contain 73,000 or so clones, approximately 83% of them singletons. The material was CD4+ or CD8+ T cells sorted from blood, obtained in a trial of the OX40 agonist ivuxolimab. The receptors were sampled from an adult with an advanced solid tumor such as melanoma, head and neck, liver or kidney cancer. The CDR3 runs from the conserved cysteine through the conserved F or W. The order of the fields is D gene, V gene, clone size, J gene, CDR3 DNA, CDR3 protein. A D gene is named only where the DNA matches it firmly. Size values are once, few and many counts, or a class for expanded clones, and some rows have none.

>-|TRBV6-6|-|TRBJ2-7
TGTGCCAGCAGTTACTCGACCCCAGGGAGCTCCTACGAGCAGTACTTC
CASSYSTPGSSYEQYF
>-|TRBV9|-|TRBJ2-2
TGTGCCAGCAGCGTACGGGGTCAAGGGACCGGGGAGCTGTTTTTT
CASSVRGQGTGELFF
>TRBD1|TRBV28|-|TRBJ1-2
TGTGCCAGCAACCCACGACAGGGACGCTATGGCTACACCTTC
CASNPRQGRYGYTF
>TRBD1|TRBV19|few|TRBJ1-1
TGTGCCAGTAGTAGGGACAGGGGGATGACTGAAGCTTTCTTT
CASSRDRGMTEAFF
>-|TRBV4-3|-|TRBJ2-1
TGCGCCAGCAGCCGTGGCGGAACCTCCAATGAGCAGTTCTTC
CASSRGGTSNEQFF
>TRBD1|TRBV5-1|-|TRBJ2-1
TGCGCCAGCAGTCCCAGGAGCACCGGGACAGGGATCCACAATGAGCAGTTCTTC
CASSPRSTGTGIHNEQFF
>TRBD2|TRBV27|-|TRBJ2-2
TGTGCCAGCAGTTTATTATCGGTCGCGGGGGGAACCGGGGAGCTGTTTTTT
CASSLLSVAGGTGELFF
>TRBD2|TRBV19|-|TRBJ2-1
TGTGCCAGTAGTACGGGAGGTGTTTACAATGAGCAGTTCTTC
CASSTGGVYNEQFF
>TRBD2|TRBV5-4|-|TRBJ2-3
TGTGCCAGCGGCCACTTCGGGGGGGCCGGAGATACGCAGTATTTT
CASGHFGGAGDTQYF
>-|TRBV15|-|TRBJ1-2
TGTGCCACCAGCGATGGTAGATATGGCTACACCTTC
CATSDGRYGYTF
>-|TRBV29-1|-|TRBJ1-1
TGCAGCGCGTCAACAGGGTCTTTGATCACTGAAGCTTTCTTT
CSASTGSLITEAFF
>-|TRBV7-2|-|TRBJ2-7
TGTGCCAGCAGCTTAGGAAGGGGAGGCTCCGAGCAGTACTTC
CASSLGRGGSEQYF
>-|TRBV4-3|-|TRBJ2-2
TGCGCCAGCAGCCTGTATCCCGGCGCCGGGGAGCTGTTTTTT
CASSLYPGAGELFF
>TRBD2|TRBV10-2|-|TRBJ2-2
TGCGCCAGCAGGACTAGCGGGACTCACACCGGGGAGCTGTTTTTT
CASRTSGTHTGELFF
>TRBD1|TRBV6-5|-|TRBJ1-1
TGTGCCAGCACTCGGACAGGACTCACTGAAGCTTTCTTT
CASTRTGLTEAFF
>-|TRBV2|-|TRBJ2-5
TGTGCCAGCAAGGGCCGAAGACAGAACCAAGAGACCCAGTACTTC
CASKGRRQNQETQYF
>TRBD1|TRBV6-5|few|TRBJ2-1
TGTGCCAGCAGAAAAGCCGGGACAGCCCACAATGAGCAGTTCTTC
CASRKAGTAHNEQFF
>TRBD2|TRBV10-3|-|TRBJ2-1
TGTGCCATCAGGGAGAGCGGGAGTATGTATGAGCAGTTCTTC
CAIRESGSMYEQFF
>-|TRBV11-2|once|TRBJ1-5
TGTGCCAGCAGCTTAGTGGGGGGGGCGGTTCAGCCCCAGCATTTT
CASSLVGGAVQPQHF
>TRBD1|TRBV19|-|TRBJ1-5
TGTGCCAGTAGTATGGGACAGCGTAGCAATCAGCCCCAGCATTTT
CASSMGQRSNQPQHF
>-|TRBV15|-|TRBJ2-1
TGTGCCACCGGGGAGAACAATGAGCAGTTCTTC
CATGENNEQFF
>-|TRBV29-1|-|TRBJ2-7
TGCAGCGTTGAGACCGACGTCTACGAGCAGTACTTC
CSVETDVYEQYF
>-|TRBV7-2|-|TRBJ1-5
TGTGCCAGCAGCCGGGACGGAAATCAGCCCCAGCATTTT
CASSRDGNQPQHF
>-|TRBV6-5|-|TRBJ1-1
TGTGCCAGCAGTCGGGTCAGACTGAACACTGAAGCTTTCTTT
CASSRVRLNTEAFF
>-|TRBV25-1|-|TRBJ2-5
TGTGCCAGCAGTGCCCAGGGAAGTGAGACCCAGTACTTC
CASSAQGSETQYF
>-|TRBV7-2|-|TRBJ2-1
TGTGCCAGCAGCTACGCGGTCAGAGACAATGAGCAGTTCTTC
CASSYAVRDNEQFF
>-|TRBV5-4|-|TRBJ2-5
TGTGCCATCAGAAGTCCGGGGGCCCAAGAGACCCAGTACTTC
CAIRSPGAQETQYF